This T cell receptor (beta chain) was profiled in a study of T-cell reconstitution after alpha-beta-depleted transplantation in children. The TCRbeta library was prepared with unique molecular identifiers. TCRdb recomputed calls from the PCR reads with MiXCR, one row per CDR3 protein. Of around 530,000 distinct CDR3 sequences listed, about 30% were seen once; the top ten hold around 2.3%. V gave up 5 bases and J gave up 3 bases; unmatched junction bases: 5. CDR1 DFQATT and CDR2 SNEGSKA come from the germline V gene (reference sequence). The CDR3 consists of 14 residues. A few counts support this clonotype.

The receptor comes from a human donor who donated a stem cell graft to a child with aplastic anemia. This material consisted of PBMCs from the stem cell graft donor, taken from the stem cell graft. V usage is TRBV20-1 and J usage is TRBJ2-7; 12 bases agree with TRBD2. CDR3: CSAGPSGRDYEQYF. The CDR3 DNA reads TGCAGTGCTGGTCCTAGCGGGAGGGACTACGAGCAGTACTTC.